Below, one T cell receptor (beta chain) is given with its context. Antigen: not known. This table comes from immunoSEQ multiplex PCR, and its TCRdb copy is limited to in-frame clones, with some not included. The sample has a few million clones, more than 85% seen once. The data stem from a study of shared clonotypes between healthy human individuals. Study-level information: Each donor had three CD4 naive, three CD4 memory, two CD8 naive and one CD8 memory plate. General observations from the study: Around 5.3% of naive CD4 clonotypes were shared across a few donors. Memory subsets generally showed lower estimated richness than naive subsets.

V trimming: 5 bases; J trimming: 4 bases; junction bases outside the gene matches: 5. Germline CDR1 and CDR2: LNHDA and SQIVND (reference sequence). This CDR3 spans 16 amino acids. Donors were healthy HIV-negative adults without recently reported acute infections or vaccinations. The receptor's source is a man between 18 and 29 years old in good health. Some clones in this sample may be carry-over from other donors' samples. What was sequenced was naive CD4+ T cells from PBMCs. Subset in this sample: CD45RA+ positively selected. This chain uses TRBV19 with TRBJ2-2, with 12 bases matching TRBD1. CDR3 bases: TGTGCCAGTAGTCGGGACAGGGGGCGGGTCACCGGGGAGCTGTTTTTT. As protein: CASSRDRGRVTGELFF.